This TCR beta chain is from a study of CD8 T cells in ankylosing spondylitis. Study-level findings and limits: Characteristic, it appeared, of ankylosing spondylitis blood was a TCR beta motif of about eight highly homologous variants. With a CD8+ phenotype, disease-linked clones were relatively rare in peripheral blood. Earlier literature documents some of the motif variants in reactive arthritis synovial fluid and blood. The study looked at matched synovial fluid samples from ankylosing spondylitis patients. Disease-linked clones were reported to be significantly enriched there.

Quantitative barcoded 5'-RACE was used to prepare TCR beta libraries. TCRdb analysed the 5' RACE reads with MiXCR anew, one entry per CDR3 protein. The sample holds 700,000 to 850,000 distinct CDR3 sequences, around 11% seen once. As regards this clonotype: Its antigen is currently unknown.

The CDR3 totals 15 residues. The V segment lost 8 bases and the J segment 2 bases; nucleotides outside the gene matches: 9. Per the germline V gene, CDR1 is WSHSY and CDR2 is SAAADI. The chain carries TRBV10-2 and TRBJ2-3; TRBD1 matches 8 bases. This sequence originates from a male donor with ankylosing spondylitis. What was sequenced was blood, either unsorted or a sorted T cell fraction (not recorded which). The CDR3 DNA reads TGCGCCAGCTCCCGGACAGGGTCCTTCACAGATACGCAGTATTTT. Protein product: CASSRTGSFTDTQYF.